This T cell receptor (beta chain) was sequenced in a study of glioma-infiltrating T cells (dated by TCRdb to about 2016). A note on the overall study: TCR alpha- and beta-chain repertoires were sequenced from glioma tissue, non-neoplastic brain tissue and matched peripheral blood mononuclear cells. Three low-grade glioma patients, several primary glioblastoma patients and three non-glioma patients contributing non-neoplastic brain tissue were included in the paired cohort. To gauge divergence between tissue and blood T-cell populations, every tissue-infiltrating repertoire was compared against the peripheral blood repertoire from the same patient. The full study reports these points: In non-neoplastic patients, VJ-independent divergence between tissue and blood fell below expectation, whereas in all gliomas, and especially in low-grade gliomas, the divergence rose above expectation. Very few CDR3 sequences were found to be shared between tissue and blood, and this scarcity was attributed to high CDR3 diversity and limited sampling. Group comparisons rested on small numbers: three non-neoplastic, three low-grade glioma and 7 or 8 glioblastoma patients.

This clonotype was observed at least ten times. Its antigen target is currently unknown. No base qualities exist here, and no much larger clone lies one base off it. Trimming removed 2 bases from V and 0 bases from J, leaving 16 bases between the germline ends. From the cysteine up to the phenylalanine, the CDR3 has a length of 17 residues. Only CDR3 DNA remains: 51 bases, in frame from the first base. CDR1 and CDR2 are drawn from the germline V gene (reference sequence): MNHEY, SMNVEV. The iRepertoire nested amplicon-rescue multiplex PCR (arm-PCR) platform was used to amplify TCR alpha and beta CDR3 regions from RNA. The input for one-step reverse transcription and amplification was roughly 85-400 ng of either tissue mRNA or PBMC total RNA. Following bead purification, Illumina adapters were added by a secondary multiplex PCR, and libraries between 200 and 400 bp were gel-purified. Internal 6-nucleotide barcodes were carried by the libraries and were used for demultiplexing. Sequencing of the libraries was done on an Illumina MiSeq using 2x220 or 2x250 nucleotide paired-end reads. The authors' analysis ran thus. Paired reads were merged using FLASH 1.2.11 and aligned with BWA-MEM to the GRCh37 human genome, and TRA and TRB reads were then extracted. An IMGT-derived reference of cassette sequences and CDR3 motifs, with pseudogenes included, was used for V and J assignment. Three-frame translation of reads was performed, and productive CDR3s were defined as those with a C...FGXG motif and no stop codons. Clonotypes were defined as unique combinations of V-J cassette pair and CDR3 amino acid sequence. Filtering of reads was based on Hamming distance, with the threshold set by the sequence error rate of each sample in mapped regions. TCRdb reprocessing: public reads trimmed at Q25 with fastp, clones called with MiXCR, in-frame beta chains kept. Here each entry gathers all rows of one CDR3 protein and keeps the most common genes and DNA. Here the V and J calls rest on TCRdb's processing, not on the authors' analysis. The sample yields over 90,000 distinct CDR3 sequences; around 28% were counted once. About 40% of the sample lies in the top ten.

The source is a human donor with low-grade glioma or glioblastoma, undergoing nonglioma brain surgery, or in good health (not recorded which). The chain joins TRBV27 to TRBJ1-2; the D gene cannot be resolved reliably. The sequencing sample was made of glioma tissue, nonneoplastic brain tissue, or PBMCs (not recorded which). The bases are TGTGCCAGCAGTTTAAATATCGTATCCGCGGCTAACTATGGCTACACCTTC. It is translated as CASSLNIVSAANYGYTF.